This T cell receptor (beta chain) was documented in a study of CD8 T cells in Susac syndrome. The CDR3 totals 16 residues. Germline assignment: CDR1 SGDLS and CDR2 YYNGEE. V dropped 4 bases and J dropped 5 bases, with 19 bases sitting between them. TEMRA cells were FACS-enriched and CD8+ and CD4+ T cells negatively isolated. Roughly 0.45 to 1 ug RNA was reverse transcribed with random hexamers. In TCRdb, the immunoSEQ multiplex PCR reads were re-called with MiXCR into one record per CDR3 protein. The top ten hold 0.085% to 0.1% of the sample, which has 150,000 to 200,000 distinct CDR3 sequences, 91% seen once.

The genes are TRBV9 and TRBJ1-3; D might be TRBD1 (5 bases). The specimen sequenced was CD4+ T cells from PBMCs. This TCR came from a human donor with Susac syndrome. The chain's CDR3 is CASSPIEGSSRNTIYF. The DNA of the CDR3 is TGTGCCAGCAGCCCTATAGAGGGGTCCTCCAGAAACACCATATATTTT. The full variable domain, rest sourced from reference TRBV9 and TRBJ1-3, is DSGVTQTPKHLITATGQRVTLRCSPRSGDLSVYWYQQSLDQGLQFLIQYYNGEERAKGNILERFSAQQFPDLHSELNLSSLELGDSALYFCASSPIEGSSRNTIYFGEGSWLTVV.